These T cell receptor beta chains were read from a single sample in a study of spatial heterogeneity in lung cancer. TCRdb fed the 5' RACE reads into MiXCR, producing one record per CDR3 protein. The sample holds more than 95,000 distinct CDR3 sequences, about 12% seen once. The sample in question was PBMCs, obtained at follow-up. Receptors originate from a male donor with early-stage non-small cell lung cancer. CDR3s include the opening cysteine and the closing phenylalanine or tryptophan. D genes are given only for firm matches. Size tells how often a clone was seen (once, few, many) or the class of an expanded clone, and some rows leave it out.

.	.	TRBJ1-2	TRBV11-2	TGTGCCAGCAGCCCCATGACAGCGCAACGATATGGCTACACCTTC	CASSPMTAQRYGYTF
.	.	TRBJ2-4	TRBV7-6	TGTGCCAGCAGCTTAGAGCGACAGCAAAACATTCAGTACTTC	CASSLERQQNIQYF
.	many	TRBJ2-1	TRBV4-2	TGTGCCAGCAGCCAAGATCGAGCTAGCTCCTACAATGAGCAGTTCTTC	CASSQDRASSYNEQFF
TRBD1	few	TRBJ1-5	TRBV3-1	TGTGCCAGCAGCCAAGAGTACAGGGGGAATCAGCCCCAGCATTTT	CASSQEYRGNQPQHF
.	many	TRBJ2-7	TRBV3-1	TGTGCCAGCAGGCCGGGACCCTCCAGCGAGCAGTACTTC	CASRPGPSSEQYF
TRBD1	few	TRBJ2-7	TRBV7-2	TGTGCCAGCAGCCGCCGGGACAGATCCTACGAGCAGTACTTC	CASSRRDRSYEQYF
.	.	TRBJ1-3	TRBV9	TGTGCCAGCAGTTCCTCTACAGGTTTCTCTGGAAACACCATATATTTT	CASSSSTGFSGNTIYF
TRBD1	many	TRBJ2-1	TRBV29-1	TGCAGCGTTGAATCCCCGGACAGGGTTGTGGGTGAGCAGTTCTTC	CSVESPDRVVGEQFF
.	many	TRBJ2-1	TRBV7-9	TGTGCCAGCAGCTTAGTTCGGGGAAGGTCCTACAATGAGCAGTTCTTC	CASSLVRGRSYNEQFF
.	.	TRBJ1-5	TRBV7-2	TGTGCCAGCAGTTTTTCGGGTATAGGGCTTAATCAGCCCCAGCATTTT	CASSFSGIGLNQPQHF
.	many	TRBJ2-6	TRBV15	TGTGCCACCAGCGCAGGGGACCCGATCTCTGGGGCCAACGTCCTGACTTTC	CATSAGDPISGANVLTF
.	many	TRBJ2-5	TRBV7-2	TGTGCCAGCAGCTTTGCCCCCTTTGGGGCCCAGTACTTC	CASSFAPFGAQYF
TRBD2	.	TRBJ2-3	TRBV6-2/TRBV6-3	TGTGCCAGCATAGAGTTAGCGGGGAGCACTGATACGCAGTATTTT	CASIELAGSTDTQYF
.	few	TRBJ2-5	TRBV18	TGTGCCAGCTCACCACCCACGGATCAAGAGACCCAGTACTTC	CASSPPTDQETQYF
.	few	TRBJ1-5	TRBV28	TGTGCCAGCAGTTTCGTAACGACGGATTTCAATCAGCCCCGGCATTTT	CASSFVTTDFNQPRHF
.	.	TRBJ1-2	TRBV27	TGTGCCAGCAGTTTATCTTCTGGTCAACCCGGAGGCGGCTACACCTTC	CASSLSSGQPGGGYTF
TRBD1	once	TRBJ2-4	TRBV5-1	TGCGCCAGCAGCGTAGACAGGGGGCGCGGAAACATTCAGTACTTC	CASSVDRGRGNIQYF
TRBD1	.	TRBJ2-3	TRBV9	TGTGCCAGCAGCTATGGACAGGTTCGGTTTACAGATACGCAGTATTTT	CASSYGQVRFTDTQYF
.	few	TRBJ2-3	TRBV28	TGTGCCAGCAGTTTAGAGGCCCCGGGCACAGATACGCAGTATTTT	CASSLEAPGTDTQYF
TRBD1	many	TRBJ2-7	TRBV11-3	TGTGCCAGCAGTTCGACAGGGTCCTACGAGCAGTACTTC	CASSSTGSYEQYF
.	many	TRBJ1-2	TRBV29-1	TGCAGCGTTGAAGATTTTAAGGGAATAGGCTACACCTTC	CSVEDFKGIGYTF
TRBD2	.	TRBJ2-3	TRBV27	TGTGCCAGCAGGCGACTAGCGGGGGGCCACACAGATACGCAGTATTTT	CASRRLAGGHTDTQYF
TRBD1	.	TRBJ1-4	TRBV2	TGTGCCAGCAGCCTACAGGGGGATAATGAAAAACTGTTTTTT	CASSLQGDNEKLFF
.	many	TRBJ1-5	TRBV5-1	TGCGCCAGCAGCCTTGAGGGGGTAGGCAATCAGCCCCAGCATTTT	CASSLEGVGNQPQHF
.	many	TRBJ2-1	TRBV24-1	TGTGCCACCAGTGATTTGAAGGGTCCCAACAATGAGCAGTTCTTC	CATSDLKGPNNEQFF
.	many	TRBJ2-2	TRBV28	TGTGCCAGCACCCGGCCGGAGAGGGCCGGGGAGCTGTTTTTT	CASTRPERAGELFF
.	.	TRBJ1-3	TRBV2	TGTGCCAGCAGTGGGATGGAGCCCTCTGGAAACACCATATATTTT	CASSGMEPSGNTIYF
TRBD1	many	TRBJ1-5	TRBV15	TGTGCCACCAGCGGCCGGCGACAGGGTAAAAAGGATCAGCCCCAGCATTTT	CATSGRRQGKKDQPQHF